This record concerns one T cell receptor beta chain sequence. The sample originates from a study of blood T cell repertoires in COVID-19. Across the whole study: The United States, Italy and Spain supplied acute and convalescent COVID-19 samples. Sample material is recorded as cDNA or gDNA derived from T cells, B-cell-depleted T cells, or PBMCs.

From germline, CDR1 is LNHDA and CDR2 SQIVND (reference sequence). The ends lost 1 base at V and 2 bases at J; junction bases unmatched: 4. CDR3 length: 16 amino acids. Under the authors' procedure: Nucleated cell number was recorded as an estimate derived from reference gene primer amplification. The protocol was immunoSEQ multiplex PCR, while the TCRdb copy is restricted to in-frame clones and leaves out a portion. V, J and clone size reflect that table, while D and trimming were determined from the DNA. This sample yields approximately 110,000 clones, of which approximately 80% are seen a single time; approximately 38% belongs to the top ten.

The sequenced material came from peripheral blood. This TCR was sampled from a man older than 75 with acute or convalescent COVID-19. The chain combines TRBV19 with TRBJ2-5; TRBD1 matches at 10 bases. The CDR3 reads CASSIGGTGEQETQYF. The CDR3 coding sequence is TGTGCCAGTAGTATAGGGGGGACAGGGGAACAAGAGACCCAGTACTTC.